Detailed here is one T cell receptor (beta chain). The sample is drawn from a study of radiotherapy plus CTLA-4 blockade in lung cancer. Focal radiation and CTLA-4 blockade (ipilimumab) were tested in chemo-refractory metastatic non-small-cell lung cancer patients. TCRdb keeps only in-frame clones here, not all; method: immunoSEQ multiplex PCR. This table holds about 73,000 clones, around 86% found once. This TCR was sampled from a human donor with non-small cell lung cancer that progressed on radiotherapy plus ipilimumab. The specimen was peripheral blood, collected from a patient treated with radiotherapy plus ipilimumab.

The CDR3 bases are TGTGCCAGTTCTAACCTTCGGAGGAGCTCCTACGAGCAGTACGTC. Translating it yields CASSNLRRSSYEQYV. V and J are TRBV19 and TRBJ2-7; D might be TRBD2 (5 bases). The CDR3 consists of 15 residues. Trimming removed 8 bases from V and 0 bases from J, with 17 bases in between. CDR1 is LNHDA, CDR2 SQIVND, per germline (reference sequence).